What follows is one TCR beta chain and its context. The data were obtained in a study of PD-L1 blockade in urothelial cancer. Profiling relied on immunoSEQ multiplex PCR, and the TCRdb table lists in-frame clones only, not all of them. The table records around 30,000 clones, 84% of them present only once. Germline V gene lookup returns CDR1 SNHLY and CDR2 FYNNEI. Trimming pared 5 bases from V and 3 bases from J, leaving 16 bases between. CDR3 size: 16 residues. Documented time point: peripheral blood 6 weeks after treatment start. This sequence originates from a man aged 65 to 85 with urothelial cancer. J is TRBJ2-2 and V is TRBV2; weak D call: TRBD2 (5 bases). The sample in question was PBMCs, obtained around atezolizumab (anti-PD-L1) treatment. The CDR3 DNA sequence: TGTGCCAGCAGTTTTGGACTCGGCAGGCACACCGGGGAGCTGTTTTTT. Protein product: CASSFGLGRHTGELFF. Looking up the rest from reference TRBV2 and TRBJ2-2 gives the full variable domain: EPEVTQTPSHQVTQMGQEVILRCVPISNHLYFYWYRQILGQKVEFLVSFYNNEISEKSEIFDDQFSVERPDGSNFTLKIRSTKLEDSAMYFCASSFGLGRHTGELFFGEGSRLTVL.